Listed here are 13 T cell receptor beta chains from one sample, sequenced in a study of blood T cells in healthy people across ages. A second roughly 6 to 12 cycle PCR used barcoded and J-beta primers. TCRdb re-derived calls from the 5' RACE reads in MiXCR, one entry per CDR3 protein. The table shows under 850,000 distinct CDR3 sequences, with around 34% occurring only once. Sequencing was carried out using blood. The receptor set was obtained from a man aged 18-30 years in good health.

This clonotype was detected a few times. This chain links TRBV7-2 with TRBJ1-2; TRBD1 aligns across 7 bases. The V segment lost 5 bases and the J segment 4 bases; nucleotides outside the gene matches: 16. The CDR3 length is 17 residues. Germline V lookup: CDR1 SGHTA, CDR2 FQGNSA. The CDR3 reads CASSEEGDRVRGYGYTF. The CDR3 DNA reads TGTGCCAGCAGCGAAGAAGGGGACAGAGTGAGAGGCTATGGCTACACCTTC.

J is TRBJ2-2 and V is TRBV5-1; D is undetermined. Germline loops: CDR1 SGHRS, CDR2 YFSETQ. The CDR3 is 15 amino acids. V was pared by 7 bases and J by 1 base, with 14 bases between. The CDR3 DNA follows: TGCGCCAGCGGGCCTCGCGGCAAGAACACCGGGGAGCTGTTTTTT. Its protein is CASGPRGKNTGELFF. Supplemented by reference TRBV5-1 and TRBJ2-2, the full variable domain reads KAGVTQTPRYLIKTRGQQVTLSCSPISGHRSVSWYQQTPGQGLQFLFEYFSETQRNKGNFPGRFSGRQFSNSRSEMNVSTLELGDSALYLCASGPRGKNTGELFFGEGSRLTVL.

This clonotype was counted only a few times. V gene TRBV6-2 or TRBV6-3 combines with J gene TRBJ1-5; tentatively, D is TRBD1 (5 bases). V shed 10 bases and J shed 2 bases, with 21 bases lying between them. The CDR3 contains 16 residues. CDR1 and CDR2 (germline): MNHEY, SVGEGT. The CDR3 bases are TGTGCCATCGAGATTTGGGACCGAGGGGGCAATCAGCCCCAGCATTTT. Translating it yields CAIEIWDRGGNQPQHF.

On this clonotype: The junction shows a germline mismatch at one end, possibly a read error. The CDR3, as DNA: TGTGTCAGCAGCTTGCTCTTGGGTGGAGAGCAGTACTTC. It is translated as CVSSLLLGGEQYF. This chain uses TRBV7-2 with TRBJ2-7; no firm D call. The V gene's germline CDR1 is SGHTA and CDR2 FQGNSA. This CDR3 contains 13 residues.

The V gene is TRBV7-6, the J gene TRBJ1-5; D remains unclear. The V end was cut by 5 bases, the J end by 4 bases, with 15 bases between. Per the germline V gene, CDR1 is SGHVS and CDR2 is FNYEAQ. The CDR3 spans 15 residues. The CDR3, as DNA: TGTGCCAGCAGCCCTGGACCGATAGGAAATCAGCCCCAGCATTTT. Translating it yields CASSPGPIGNQPQHF.

The V gene is TRBV20-1, the J gene TRBJ1-1; possible D gene TRBD1, 5 bases. CDR1 and CDR2 (germline): DFQATT, SNEGSKA (reference sequence). V lost 5 bases, J lost 7 bases, and 14 bases lay in between. This CDR3 is 12 amino acids long. CDR3: CSADRNQGEAFF. Here the CDR3 DNA reads TGCAGTGCTGACCGAAACCAGGGTGAAGCTTTCTTT.

The sample holds a few counts of this clonotype. The chain links TRBV20-1 to TRBJ2-5, with TRBD1 as a possible D gene (6 bases). CDR1 and CDR2 from the germline V gene are DFQATT and SNEGSKA (reference sequence). The CDR3 sequence is 14 residues long. Deletions cut 1 base from V and 5 bases from J, with 14 bases between. The CDR3 loop is CSARGLQGGETQYF. In DNA, the CDR3 is TGCAGTGCTAGAGGTCTACAGGGCGGGGAGACCCAGTACTTC.

The chain has TRBV6-2 or TRBV6-3 and TRBJ1-1; TRBD1 agrees at 9 bases. Germline V gives CDR1 MNHEY, CDR2 SVGEGT. Trimming at V came to 4 bases and at J to 5 bases, leaving 8 bases not matched to a gene. The CDR3 extends over 15 amino acids. This chain's CDR3 is CASSLKQGAITEAFF. Written as DNA, the CDR3 is TGTGCCAGCAGTTTAAAACAGGGGGCGATTACTGAAGCTTTCTTT.

A note on this clonotype: This may be a read error, as it is one base from a much larger clone. This sequence joins TRBV12-3 or TRBV12-4 and TRBJ1-2; the match to TRBD1 covers 7 bases. The CDR3 runs 15 residues. The CDR3 DNA reads TGTGCCAGCAGTTTGACGGCAGGGGGGGTCAATGGCCACACCTTC. It encodes CASSLTAGGVNGHTF.

In regard to this clonotype: A much larger clone is a single base away; this may be a read error. The V and J genes are TRBV5-5 and TRBJ2-3; D is possibly TRBD1 or TRBD2 (5 bases each). Germline V gene lookup returns CDR1 SGHKS and CDR2 YYEKEE (reference sequence). With 4 bases removed from V and 8 bases from J, the gap between germline ends came to 17 bases. The CDR3 sequence is 14 residues long. CDR3: CASSRDPPRGTQYF. Here the CDR3 DNA reads TGTGCCAGCAGCCGGGACCCACCCCGAGGTACGCAGTATTTT.

In its sample, this clonotype was seen a few times. The chain combines TRBV2 with TRBJ1-1; unclear D gene. V lost 7 bases and J lost 1, with 16 bases in between. From germline, CDR1 is SNHLY and CDR2 FYNNEI. The CDR3 is made up of 15 amino acids. The CDR3 sequence: CASMQEGLGNTEAFF. The CDR3 DNA reads as TGTGCCAGCATGCAAGAAGGGTTGGGGAACACTGAAGCTTTCTTT.

This clonotype was found many times. This sequence joins TRBV5-6 and TRBJ2-3; tentatively, D is TRBD2 (6 bases). Germline-derived CDR1 and CDR2 are SGHDT and YYEEEE. This CDR3 spans 14 amino acids. Trimming pared 4 bases from V and 1 base from J, leaving 10 bases between. The CDR3: CASSEGGRTDTQYF. The CDR3 DNA is TGTGCCAGCAGCGAGGGAGGACGCACAGATACGCAGTATTTT.

This clonotype was observed a handful of times. The gene calls are TRBV12-3 or TRBV12-4 and TRBJ2-1, with D possibly matching TRBD2 (5 bases). The CDR3 covers 15 residues. V was clipped by 6 bases and J by 4 bases, with 16 bases between them. The CDR3 loop reads CASRRSGAAYNEQFF. Here the CDR3 DNA reads TGTGCCAGCAGAAGAAGCGGAGCCGCTTACAATGAGCAGTTCTTC.